These T cell receptor beta chains were read from a single sample in a study of low-dose radiotherapy and immunotherapy resistance in tumors. TCRdb re-derived calls from the reads in MiXCR, one entry per CDR3 protein. This table holds fewer than 90,000 distinct CDR3 sequences, approximately 31% found once. This sample comprised PBMCs, obtained before treatment. These receptors were obtained from a female donor with ovarian cancer. Both conserved end residues are part of each CDR3. Each record gives: CDR3 protein, CDR3 DNA, V gene, J gene, D gene, CDR3 length, clone size. D genes are given only for firm matches. The size entry is marked missing in some rows and otherwise reads once, few, many or a size class.

cdr3_aa: CASSHRLDLLDYNEQFF; cdr3_nt: TGTGCCAGCAGCCATAGACTAGACCTTCTGGACTACAATGAGCAGTTCTTC; v_call: TRBV4-2; j_call: TRBJ2-1; d_call: NA; cdr3_length: 17; clone_size: NA
cdr3_aa: CASSPGTGRGYEQYF; cdr3_nt: TGTGCCAGCAGCCCTGGGACAGGGCGGGGGTACGAGCAGTACTTC; v_call: TRBV7-2; j_call: TRBJ2-7; d_call: TRBD1; cdr3_length: 15; clone_size: many
cdr3_aa: CASSQDLDTQMAFF; cdr3_nt: TGTGCCAGCAGCCAAGATTTGGACACCCAAATGGCTTTCTTT; v_call: TRBV3-1; j_call: TRBJ1-1; d_call: NA; cdr3_length: 14; clone_size: many
cdr3_aa: CSAYSDRGVETQYF; cdr3_nt: TGCAGTGCATACTCCGACAGGGGCGTAGAGACCCAGTACTTC; v_call: TRBV20-1; j_call: TRBJ2-5; d_call: TRBD1; cdr3_length: 14; clone_size: many
cdr3_aa: CASSLLSGGEQFF; cdr3_nt: TGTGCCAGCAGCCTACTTTCGGGAGGTGAGCAGTTCTTC; v_call: TRBV7-2; j_call: TRBJ2-1; d_call: TRBD2; cdr3_length: 13; clone_size: many
cdr3_aa: CASSLSGGGASYEQYF; cdr3_nt: TGTGCCAGCAGTTTATCTGGCGGGGGGGCCTCCTACGAGCAGTACTTC; v_call: TRBV12-3/TRBV12-4; j_call: TRBJ2-7; d_call: TRBD2; cdr3_length: 16; clone_size: NA
cdr3_aa: CASSFKGTDTQYF; cdr3_nt: TGTGCCAGCAGCTTTAAGGGAACAGATACGCAGTATTTT; v_call: TRBV5-6; j_call: TRBJ2-3; d_call: NA; cdr3_length: 13; clone_size: many
cdr3_aa: CASSLALDRGRTTGELFFF; cdr3_nt: NA; v_call: TRBV11-2; j_call: TRBJ2-2; d_call: NA; cdr3_length: 19; clone_size: NA
cdr3_aa: CASRDRDNEQFF; cdr3_nt: TGCGCCAGCAGGGACAGGGACAATGAGCAGTTCTTC; v_call: TRBV5-1; j_call: TRBJ2-1; d_call: TRBD1; cdr3_length: 12; clone_size: few
cdr3_aa: CASSEVAGANVLTF; cdr3_nt: TGTGCCAGCAGTGAAGTAGCGGGGGCCAACGTCCTGACTTTC; v_call: TRBV6-5; j_call: TRBJ2-6; d_call: NA; cdr3_length: 14; clone_size: many
cdr3_aa: CASSEALTGGFGQPQHF; cdr3_nt: TGTGCCAGCAGTGAAGCGCTTACAGGGGGTTTTGGTCAGCCCCAGCATTTT; v_call: TRBV2; j_call: TRBJ1-5; d_call: TRBD1; cdr3_length: 17; clone_size: many
cdr3_aa: CASRSGGDEQYF; cdr3_nt: TGTGCCAGCAGATCAGGCGGAGACGAGCAGTACTTC; v_call: TRBV12-3/TRBV12-4; j_call: TRBJ2-7; d_call: NA; cdr3_length: 12; clone_size: many
cdr3_aa: CASSSGQGAVSPLHF; cdr3_nt: TGTGCCAGCAGCTCGGGACAGGGGGCCGTTTCACCCCTCCACTTT; v_call: TRBV2; j_call: TRBJ1-6; d_call: TRBD1; cdr3_length: 15; clone_size: many
cdr3_aa: CAISEPGQGAGQETQYF; cdr3_nt: TGTGCCATCAGTGAGCCTGGGCAGGGGGCCGGGCAAGAGACCCAGTACTTC; v_call: TRBV10-3; j_call: TRBJ2-5; d_call: TRBD1; cdr3_length: 17; clone_size: many
cdr3_aa: CASSSRQGGVATNEKLFF; cdr3_nt: TGTGCCAGCAGTAGCAGACAGGGGGGAGTTGCAACTAATGAAAAACTGTTTTTT; v_call: TRBV28; j_call: TRBJ1-4; d_call: TRBD1; cdr3_length: 18; clone_size: NA